The 27 T cell receptor beta chains below were found in one sample sequenced in a study of monozygotic twins with inflammatory bowel disease. TCRdb reprocessed the 5' RACE reads and stores each CDR3 protein as one record, lacking DNA. This sample's table reports approximately 340,000 distinct CDR3 sequences. Sequencing used blood. The source is a human donor with ulcerative colitis or Crohn's disease, or a healthy co-twin of an affected twin (not recorded which).

The rearrangement joins TRBV7-2 to TRBJ2-1; TCRdb returns TRBD2, unconfirmable since there is no DNA. CDR1 and CDR2 (germline): SGHTA, FQGNSA. The CDR3 has 16 amino acids. The CDR3: CASSPRRLAGNNEQFF.

This chain links TRBV20-1 with TRBJ2-2; TCRdb's D call, TRBD1, is unchecked because there is no DNA. CDR1 and CDR2 (germline): DFQATT, SNEGSKA (reference sequence). The CDR3 spans 15 residues. The CDR3 loop reads CSARWGTANTGELFF.

This sequence joins TRBV7-2 and TRBJ1-2. Germline V lookup: CDR1 SGHTA, CDR2 FQGNSA. The CDR3 spans 14 residues. The CDR3 is CASSLLGGSYGYTF.

This chain connects TRBV29-1 to TRBJ2-1; TCRdb picks TRBD2, but there is no DNA to check that call. Germline-derived CDR1 and CDR2 are SQVTM and ANQGSEA. The CDR3 consists of 15 residues. This chain's CDR3 is CSVKSTSFSYNEQFF.

The V and J genes are TRBV7-8 and TRBJ2-3. CDR1 and CDR2 from the germline V gene are SGHVS and FQNEAQ. CDR3 length: 14 residues. CDR3 sequence: CASSLDYIPDTQYF.

This chain's CDR3 is CASSEAGTGGLETQYF. The chain uses TRBV25-1 and TRBJ2-5; with no DNA, the TCRdb D assignment of TRBD1 cannot be verified. The CDR3 length is 16 residues. The germline V gene has CDR1 MGHDK and CDR2 SYGVNS.

The V call is TRBV20-1, the J call TRBJ2-2; TCRdb's assignment of TRBD1 cannot be checked, as there is no DNA. The CDR3 has 13 amino acids. Germline CDR1 DFQATT, CDR2 SNEGSKA (reference sequence). CDR3 sequence reads: CSASGAGTGVLFF.

The chain links TRBV7-8 to TRBJ1-5. The V gene's germline CDR1 is SGHVS and CDR2 FQNEAQ. CDR3 size: 14 residues. The CDR3 loop is CASSLRYSNQPQHF. Variable domain in full (rest from reference TRBV7-8 and TRBJ1-5): GAGVSQSPRYKVAKRGQDVALRCDPISGHVSLFWYQQALGQGPEFLTYFQNEAQLDKSGLPSDRFFAERPEGSVSTLKIQRTQQEDSAVYLCASSLRYSNQPQHFGDGTRLSIL.

The chain recombines TRBV29-1 with TRBJ2-7. The CDR3 contains 14 residues. The germline gives CDR1 SQVTM, CDR2 ANQGSEA. The CDR3 sequence: CSVEDVDLPYEQYF.

The chain couples TRBV23-1 to TRBJ1-5; TCRdb selects TRBD1, and the lack of DNA leaves this call unchecked. TRBV23-1 is filed as an ORF, its function uncertain. This CDR3 has 13 amino acids. The CDR3 reads CASRYRDRQPQHF.

This chain's CDR3 is CSANSGRGRSYEQYF. This chain links TRBV20-1 with TRBJ2-7; absent DNA, TCRdb's TRBD2 call cannot be checked. Germline-derived CDR1 and CDR2 are DFQATT and SNEGSKA (reference sequence). The CDR3 runs 15 residues.

This rearrangement joins TRBV29-1 to TRBJ2-7; the TCRdb call, TRBD2, lacks DNA for checking. In germline, CDR1 is SQVTM, CDR2 ANQGSEA. The CDR3 length is 15 residues. CDR3 loop: CSVEGLAGAPYEQYF.

This sequence joins TRBV6-6 and TRBJ1-5. The CDR3 contains 13 residues. Germline V gene sequence: CDR1 MNHNY, CDR2 SVGAGI (reference sequence). This CDR3 reads CASSYKANQPQHF.

The chain employs TRBV29-1 and TRBJ1-1; the D call from TCRdb, TRBD1, cannot be confirmed without DNA. Germline V gives CDR1 SQVTM, CDR2 ANQGSEA. The CDR3 totals 13 residues. CDR3 sequence reads: CSVAVGGNTEAFF.

The genes are TRBV4-1 and TRBJ2-2; TCRdb indicates TRBD1, and absent DNA this call remains unverified. CDR3 length: 18 residues. CDR1 MGHRA and CDR2 YSYEKL come from the germline V gene. The CDR3 loop is CASSPDRTQPLNTGELFF.

The chain links TRBV6-4 to TRBJ2-3. Germline V lookup: CDR1 MRHNA, CDR2 SNTAGT. This CDR3 has 14 residues. The CDR3 reads CASSDSAGSDTRYF.

The chain is built from TRBV18 and TRBJ2-2. This CDR3 region has 13 residues. Germline V gene lookup returns CDR1 KGHSH and CDR2 LQKENI. CDR3 amino acids: CASSPSSTRELFF.

The rearrangement links TRBV5-1 to TRBJ1-6; there is no DNA to check the TCRdb D call of TRBD1. This CDR3 region has 16 residues. Germline V CDR1 and CDR2: SGHRS, YFSETQ. The CDR3 is CASSLEGTGQNSPLHF.

CDR3 protein: CASSPKGDTQYF. The chain combines TRBV12-3 or TRBV12-4 with TRBJ2-3. This CDR3 is built from 12 residues.

The chain couples TRBV5-6 to TRBJ2-1; TCRdb lists TRBD1, though no DNA is available to test this call. The CDR3 consists of 15 residues. Per germline, CDR1 SGHDT and CDR2 YYEEEE. The CDR3 is CASSRLSGDHNEQFF.

The J gene is TRBJ2-5, the V gene TRBV29-1; TCRdb's D call, TRBD2, is unchecked because there is no DNA. The CDR3 is made up of 14 amino acids. Per germline, CDR1 SQVTM and CDR2 ANQGSEA. CDR3 region: CSVEGGLWSETQYF.

This chain uses TRBV29-1 with TRBJ1-2. The CDR3 covers 14 residues. Germline CDR1 reads SQVTM; CDR2 reads ANQGSEA. CDR3 sequence reads: CSVEASIANYGYTF.

CDR3 residues: CASGPSGQTSYEQYF. The chain combines TRBV28 with TRBJ2-7; TCRdb selects TRBD2, and the lack of DNA leaves this call unchecked. The CDR3 runs 15 residues. The germline V gene has CDR1 MDHEN and CDR2 SYDVKM.

The chain employs TRBV20-1 and TRBJ2-5. The CDR3 extends over 12 amino acids. Germline values: CDR1 DFQATT, CDR2 SNEGSKA (reference sequence). CDR3 sequence: CSASLVGETQYF.

CDR3: CASSQAQLAGGSETQYF. The V call is TRBV3-1, the J call TRBJ2-5; TCRdb's D call, TRBD2, is unchecked because there is no DNA. This CDR3 is 17 amino acids long. Per the germline V gene, CDR1 is LGHDT and CDR2 is YNNKEL (reference sequence).

This chain links TRBV5-6 with TRBJ1-5; TCRdb outputs TRBD1, but without DNA this stays unchecked. CDR1 and CDR2 (germline): SGHDT, YYEEEE. The length of the CDR3 is 14 residues. This chain's CDR3 is CASSIGQGRIAQHF.

The chain carries TRBV7-9 and TRBJ2-1. Germline V gene lookup returns CDR1 SEHNR and CDR2 FQNEAQ (reference sequence). CDR3 length equals 14 residues. Here the CDR3 reads CASSLFGAADEQFF. The complete variable domain, with remaining parts taken from reference TRBV7-9 and TRBJ2-1, reads DTGVSQNPRHKITKRGQNVTFRCDPISEHNRLYWYRQTLGQGPEFLTYFQNEAQLEKSRLLSDRFSAERPKGSFSTLEIQRTEQGDSAMYLCASSLFGAADEQFFGPGTRLTVL.